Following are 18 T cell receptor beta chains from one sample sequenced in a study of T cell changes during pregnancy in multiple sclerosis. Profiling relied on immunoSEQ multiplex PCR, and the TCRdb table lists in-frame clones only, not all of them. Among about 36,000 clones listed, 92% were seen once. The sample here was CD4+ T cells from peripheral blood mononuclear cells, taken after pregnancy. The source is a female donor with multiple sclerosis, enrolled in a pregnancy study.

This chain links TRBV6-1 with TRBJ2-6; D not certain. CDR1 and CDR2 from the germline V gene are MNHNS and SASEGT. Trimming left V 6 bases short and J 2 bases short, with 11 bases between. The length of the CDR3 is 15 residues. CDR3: CASSIPRPGANVLTF. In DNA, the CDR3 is TGTGCCAGCAGCATTCCCAGGCCTGGGGCCAACGTCCTGACTTTC.

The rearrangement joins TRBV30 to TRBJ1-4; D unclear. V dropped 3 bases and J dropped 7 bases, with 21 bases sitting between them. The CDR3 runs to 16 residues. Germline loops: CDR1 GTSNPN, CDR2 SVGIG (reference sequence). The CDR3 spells CAWSPGIFLSSEKLFF. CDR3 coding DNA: TGTGCCTGGAGCCCGGGGATTTTCCTATCCAGTGAAAAACTGTTTTTT.

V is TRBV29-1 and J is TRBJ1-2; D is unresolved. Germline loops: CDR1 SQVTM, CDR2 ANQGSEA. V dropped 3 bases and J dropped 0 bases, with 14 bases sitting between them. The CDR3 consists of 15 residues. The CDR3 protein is CSVEYGTDTNYGYTF. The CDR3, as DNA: TGCAGCGTTGAGTACGGCACAGACACTAACTATGGCTACACCTTC.

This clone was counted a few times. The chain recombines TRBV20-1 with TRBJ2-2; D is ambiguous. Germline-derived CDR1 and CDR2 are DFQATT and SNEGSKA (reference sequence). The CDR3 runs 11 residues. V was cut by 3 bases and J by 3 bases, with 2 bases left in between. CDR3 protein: CSASDTGELFF. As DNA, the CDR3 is TGCAGTGCTAGCGACACCGGGGAGCTGTTTTTT.

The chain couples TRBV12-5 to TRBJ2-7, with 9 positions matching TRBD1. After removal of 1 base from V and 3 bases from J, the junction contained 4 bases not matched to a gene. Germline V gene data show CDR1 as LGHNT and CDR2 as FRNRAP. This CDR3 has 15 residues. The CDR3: CASGLDGTGFYEQYF. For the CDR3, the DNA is TGTGCTAGTGGTTTGGATGGGACAGGGTTCTACGAGCAGTACTTC.

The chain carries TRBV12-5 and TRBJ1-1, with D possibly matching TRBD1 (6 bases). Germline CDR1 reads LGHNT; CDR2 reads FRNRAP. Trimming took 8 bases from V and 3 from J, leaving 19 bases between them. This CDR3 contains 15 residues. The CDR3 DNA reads TGTGCTAGTCGGGCGGGGGGCCGGGCTGACACTGAAGCTTTCTTT. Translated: CASRAGGRADTEAFF.

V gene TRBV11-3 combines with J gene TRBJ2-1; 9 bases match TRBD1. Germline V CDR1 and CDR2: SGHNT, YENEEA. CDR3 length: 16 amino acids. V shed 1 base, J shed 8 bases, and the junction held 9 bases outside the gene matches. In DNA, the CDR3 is TGTGCCAGCAGCTTAGGCACCGGGACAGGGAACGATGAGCAGTTCTTC. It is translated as CASSLGTGTGNDEQFF.

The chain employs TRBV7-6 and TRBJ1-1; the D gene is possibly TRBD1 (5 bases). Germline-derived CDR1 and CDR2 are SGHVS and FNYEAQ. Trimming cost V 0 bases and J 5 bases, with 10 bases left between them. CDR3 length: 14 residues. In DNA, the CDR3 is TGTGCCAGCAGCTTAGCGGGGGAGGGGACTGAAGCTTTCTTT. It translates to CASSLAGEGTEAFF. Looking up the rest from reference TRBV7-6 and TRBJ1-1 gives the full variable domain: GAGVSQSPRYKVTKRGQDVALRCDPISGHVSLYWYRQALGQGPEFLTYFNYEAQQDKSGLPNDRFSAERPEGSISTLTIQRTEQRDSAMYRCASSLAGEGTEAFFGQGTRLTVV.

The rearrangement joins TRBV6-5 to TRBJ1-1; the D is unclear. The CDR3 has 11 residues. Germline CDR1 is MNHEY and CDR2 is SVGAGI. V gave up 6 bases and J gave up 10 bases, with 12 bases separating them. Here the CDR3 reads CASSSQAGAFF. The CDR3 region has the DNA TGTGCCAGCAGCTCCCAAGCGGGAGCTTTCTTT.

The CDR3: CASSEGLRTAYTDTQYF. The CDR3 DNA sequence: TGTGCCAGCAGTGAGGGTCTGCGGACAGCATACACAGATACGCAGTATTTT. The chain is built from TRBV2 and TRBJ2-3, with D maybe TRBD1 (6 bases). The V gene's germline CDR1 is SNHLY and CDR2 FYNNEI. The CDR3 sequence is 17 residues long. Deletions cut 3 bases from V and 2 bases from J, with 18 bases between.

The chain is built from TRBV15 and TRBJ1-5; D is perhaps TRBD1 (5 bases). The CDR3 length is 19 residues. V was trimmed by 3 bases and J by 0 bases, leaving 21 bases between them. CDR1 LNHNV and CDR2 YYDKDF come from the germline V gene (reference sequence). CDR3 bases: TGTGCCACCAGCAGTGGGTACGACGGGGGTACTTATAGCAATCAGCCCCAGCATTTT. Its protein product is CATSSGYDGGTYSNQPQHF.

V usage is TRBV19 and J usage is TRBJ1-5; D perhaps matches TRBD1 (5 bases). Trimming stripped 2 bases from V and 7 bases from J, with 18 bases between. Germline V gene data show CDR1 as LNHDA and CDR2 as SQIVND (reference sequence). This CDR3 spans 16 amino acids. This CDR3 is CASSISPRGVGQPQHF. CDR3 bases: TGTGCCAGTAGTATATCCCCCCGGGGGGTAGGCCAGCCCCAGCATTTT.

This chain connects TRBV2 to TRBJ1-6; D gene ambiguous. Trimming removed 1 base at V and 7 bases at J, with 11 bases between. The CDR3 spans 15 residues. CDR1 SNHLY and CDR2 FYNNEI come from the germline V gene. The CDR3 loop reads CASSEGRRSNSPLHF. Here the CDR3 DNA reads TGTGCCAGCAGTGAAGGGAGAAGATCGAATTCACCCCTCCACTTT.

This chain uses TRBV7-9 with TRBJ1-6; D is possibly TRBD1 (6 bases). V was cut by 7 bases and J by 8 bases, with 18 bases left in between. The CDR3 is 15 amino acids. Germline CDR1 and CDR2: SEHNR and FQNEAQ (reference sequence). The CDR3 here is CASTSGKGGDSPLHF. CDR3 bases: TGTGCCAGCACCTCTGGGAAAGGGGGGGATTCACCCCTCCACTTT. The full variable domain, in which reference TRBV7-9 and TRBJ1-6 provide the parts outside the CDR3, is DTGVSQNPRHKITKRGQNVTFRCDPISEHNRLYWYRQTLGQGPEFLTYFQNEAQLEKSRLLSDRFSAERPKGSFSTLEIQRTEQGDSAMYLCASTSGKGGDSPLHFGNGTRLTVT.

DNA of the CDR3: TGTGCCAGCAGCGTGGGACAGCAGCCCCAGCATTTT. This encodes CASSVGQQPQHF. This chain connects TRBV7-9 to TRBJ1-5; 7 bases match TRBD1. The V gene's germline CDR1 is SEHNR and CDR2 FQNEAQ (reference sequence). The CDR3 extends over 12 amino acids. The V and J ends lost 5 bases and 7 bases, in that order; junction bases with no gene match: 2.

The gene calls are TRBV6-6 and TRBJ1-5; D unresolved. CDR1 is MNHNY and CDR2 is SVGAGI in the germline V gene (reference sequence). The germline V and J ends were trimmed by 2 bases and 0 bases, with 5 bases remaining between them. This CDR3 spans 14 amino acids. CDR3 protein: CASSYAGSNQPQHF. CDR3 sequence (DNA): TGTGCCAGCAGTTACGCCGGTAGCAATCAGCCCCAGCATTTT.

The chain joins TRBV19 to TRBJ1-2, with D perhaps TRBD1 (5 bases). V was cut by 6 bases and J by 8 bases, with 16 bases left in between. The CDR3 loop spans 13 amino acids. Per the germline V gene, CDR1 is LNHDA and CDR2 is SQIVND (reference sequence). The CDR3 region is CASSPSGLRGYTF. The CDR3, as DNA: TGTGCCAGTAGCCCATCAGGGTTGCGGGGCTACACCTTC.

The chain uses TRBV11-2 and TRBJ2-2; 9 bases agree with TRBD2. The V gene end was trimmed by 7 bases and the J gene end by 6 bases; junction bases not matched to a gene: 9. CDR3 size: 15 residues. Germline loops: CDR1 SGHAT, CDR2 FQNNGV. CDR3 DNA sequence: TGTGCCAGCACCTCGGGACTAGCACCCTCCGGGGAGCTGTTTTTT. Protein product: CASTSGLAPSGELFF.